The 2 T cell receptor beta chains below come from one sample, sequenced in a study of CD8 T cells in Susac syndrome. Random hexamers served to reverse transcribe roughly 0.45 to 1 ug RNA. In TCRdb, the immunoSEQ multiplex PCR reads were re-called with MiXCR into one record per CDR3 protein. Seen here are 100,000 to 150,000 distinct CDR3 sequences, about 96% observed once, and the top ten hold roughly 0.11%. Sequences were obtained from CD4+ T cells from PBMCs. These receptors all come from a human donor in good health.

The CDR3 here is CASSPWRPGANVLTF. The CDR3 DNA is TGTGCCAGCAGCCCCTGGAGGCCTGGGGCCAACGTCCTGACTTTC. The chain carries TRBV13 and TRBJ2-6; D might be TRBD2 (5 bases). Germline V gene lookup returns CDR1 PRHDT and CDR2 FYEKMQ (reference sequence). CDR3 length: 15 residues. Deletions cut 5 bases from V and 2 bases from J, with 10 bases between.

The gene calls are TRBV29-1 and TRBJ2-5, with 8 bases lining up with TRBD1. This CDR3 is 13 amino acids long. V dropped 6 bases and J dropped 5; count of bases not matched to a gene: 8. CDR1 and CDR2 (germline): SQVTM, ANQGSEA. For the CDR3, the DNA is TGCAGCGTCTCTCAGGGGGCGTGGGAGACCCAGTACTTC. Amino acids: CSVSQGAWETQYF.